This T cell receptor beta chain was sequenced during a study of shared clonotypes between healthy human individuals. Study-wide results and limits: Naive CD4 clonotypes overlapped across several donors at approximately 5%. Shared clonotypes across all four donors exceeded non-shared ones in generation probability. Apart from blood, nothing was sampled; tissue repertoires likely differ.

Original methodology: With immunoSEQ giving junction-only sequences and no quality scores, filtering differed. Generated by immunoSEQ multiplex PCR, the TCRdb table keeps only in-frame clones and is missing some. V, J and clone size were drawn from that table, and D and trimming were deduced from the DNA. The sample holds more than 2 million clones, about 95% seen once. For this clone: Its antigen is still unknown.

Trimming cost V 5 bases and J 5 bases; bases outside gene matches: 11. CDR1 is MNHEY, CDR2 SMNVEV, per germline (reference sequence). This CDR3 is built from 15 residues. CD45RO-negative CD8 cells positively selected for CCR7 made up the naive population, which excluded terminally differentiated effector memory CD45RA+ cells. This TCR was sampled from a man aged 18-30 years in good health. The sample comprised naive CD8+ T cells sorted from blood. The rearrangement uses TRBV27 and TRBJ1-1, with TRBD1 identical over 7 bases. Here the CDR3 reads CASSPHPTGETEAFF. The CDR3 DNA is TGTGCCAGCAGTCCCCACCCTACAGGGGAGACTGAAGCTTTCTTT.